What follows are 25 T cell receptor beta chains derived from one specimen sequenced in a study of T-cell memory formation after mild COVID-19. MiXCR was run by TCRdb on the 5' RACE reads, yielding one entry per CDR3 protein. This sample has 380,000 or so distinct CDR3 sequences, with 12% to 15% found just once. Sequenced input: PBMCs or a T cell subset sorted from them (not recorded which). The receptors derive from a man aged 18 to 29 who had mild COVID-19 (a few samples of this study predate the infection). Cell type and time point are not known.

This clonotype has more than one count but fewer than ten. The chain couples TRBV20-1 to TRBJ2-7, with unresolved D. This CDR3 contains 14 residues. Germline-derived CDR1 and CDR2 are DFQATT and SNEGSKA (reference sequence). Trimming pared 0 bases from V and 2 bases from J, leaving 11 bases between. CDR3 nucleotide sequence: TGCAGTGCTAGAGATTCAGTAAGGCCCTACGAGCAGTACTTC. Its protein is CSARDSVRPYEQYF.

This chain uses TRBV6-5 with TRBJ2-7, with D maybe TRBD1 (5 bases). The germline V gene has CDR1 MNHEY and CDR2 SVGAGI. Trimming removed 6 bases from V and 3 bases from J, with 18 bases in between. This CDR3 spans 15 amino acids. The CDR3 DNA sequence: TGTGCCAGCAGACCCTTAGGGGTTTCTGACTACGAGCAGTACTTC. The encoded protein is CASRPLGVSDYEQYF.

The chain employs TRBV5-1 and TRBJ1-2; no clear D. The germline V gene has CDR1 SGHRS and CDR2 YFSETQ. Trimming cost V 4 bases and J 0 bases, with 7 bases left between them. This CDR3 has 13 residues. CDR3 region: CASSPHANYGYTF. The CDR3, as DNA: TGCGCCAGCAGCCCACATGCTAACTATGGCTACACCTTC. The full variable domain, rest sourced from reference TRBV5-1 and TRBJ1-2, is KAGVTQTPRYLIKTRGQQVTLSCSPISGHRSVSWYQQTPGQGLQFLFEYFSETQRNKGNFPGRFSGRQFSNSRSEMNVSTLELGDSALYLCASSPHANYGYTFGSGTRLTVV.

This clonotype was counted between two and nine times. As DNA, the CDR3 is TGTGCCAGCAGTCGTACATGGGGGGGAAGGAAGGACACTGAAGCTTTCTTT. As protein: CASSRTWGGRKDTEAFF. The J gene is TRBJ1-1, the V gene TRBV7-9; a weak D match, TRBD1 (5 bases). The CDR3 sequence is 17 residues long. Between the trimmed V and J ends, which lost 6 bases and 3 bases, there was a span of 23 bases. Germline V gives CDR1 SEHNR, CDR2 FQNEAQ (reference sequence).

This clonotype appeared many times. The V gene is TRBV6-2 or TRBV6-3, the J gene TRBJ2-7; no definite D call. Trimming removed 2 bases at V and 0 bases at J, with 5 bases between. The length of the CDR3 is 13 residues. Germline V gene sequence: CDR1 MNHEY, CDR2 SVGEGT. The CDR3, as DNA: TGTGCCAGCAGTTACCAGATCTCCTACGAGCAGTACGTC. Amino acids: CASSYQISYEQYV.

The chain combines TRBV7-7 with TRBJ2-3, with a possible D match to TRBD2 (5 bases). The germline V gene encodes CDR1 SSHAT and CDR2 FNYEAQ (reference sequence). V was pared by 5 bases and J by 2 bases, with 14 bases between. This CDR3 region has 15 residues. CDR3 amino acids: CASSPPETITDTQYF. CDR3 sequence (DNA): TGTGCCAGCAGCCCGCCCGAGACTATCACAGATACGCAGTATTTT.

In this sample, this clonotype turned up a few times. The CDR3 nucleotides are TGTGCCAGCAGCGTAGAAAGTATAAACGAGCAGTTCTTC. It specifies CASSVESINEQFF. The rearrangement links TRBV9 to TRBJ2-1; D is undetermined. The germline CDR1 and CDR2 sequences are SGDLS and YYNGEE. V was shortened by 0 bases and J by 10 bases, with 11 bases between the two germline ends. This CDR3 comprises 13 residues.

A few counts support this clonotype. The V and J genes are TRBV5-1 and TRBJ2-5; D unresolved. The germline gives CDR1 SGHRS, CDR2 YFSETQ. V was trimmed by 10 bases and J by 3 bases, leaving 10 bases between them. The CDR3 has 11 residues. The CDR3, as DNA: TGCGCCTGCGGCCACAAAGAGACCCAGTACTTC. This codes for CACGHKETQYF.

V and J are TRBV4-1 and TRBJ1-1, with a tentative D call TRBD1 (6 bases). CDR3 length: 13 amino acids. Germline V lookup: CDR1 MGHRA, CDR2 YSYEKL. V lost 4 bases, J lost 5 bases, and 11 bases lay in between. CDR3 sequence: CASSPKGGTEAFF. The CDR3 region has the DNA TGCGCCAGCAGCCCAAAAGGGGGAACTGAAGCTTTCTTT.

This rearrangement joins TRBV10-3 to TRBJ2-5, with 10 bases fitting TRBD1. CDR3 length: 17 residues. In germline, CDR1 is ENHRY, CDR2 SYGVKD. The ends lost 4 bases at V and 5 bases at J; junction bases unmatched: 13. DNA of the CDR3: TGTGCCATCAGTGCCGCTGCCGGGACAGGGGCGAGGGAGACCCAGTACTTC. Protein product: CAISAAAGTGARETQYF.

The gene calls are TRBV3-1 and TRBJ2-3; 10 bases align to TRBD1. The CDR3 length is 17 residues. CDR1 and CDR2 (germline): LGHDT, YNNKEL (reference sequence). V lost 4 bases and J lost 2; bases outside the gene matches: 9. CDR3 coding DNA: TGTGCCAGCAGCCTTCGGGGACAGGGGTCCCACACAGATACGCAGTATTTT. Translation gives CASSLRGQGSHTDTQYF.

This clonotype was observed a handful of times. V usage is TRBV9 and J usage is TRBJ2-2; 7 bases map to TRBD1. The CDR3 contains 16 residues. Trimming took 4 bases from V and 2 from J; bases not matched to a gene: 8. Germline V lookup: CDR1 SGDLS, CDR2 YYNGEE. The CDR3 bases are TGTGCCAGCAGCCCTCCGGGACAGCTCAACACCGGGGAGCTGTTTTTT. Amino acid sequence: CASSPPGQLNTGELFF.

This clonotype was recorded many times. V and J are TRBV24-1 and TRBJ2-2; possible D gene TRBD2, 6 bases. There are 13 residues in the CDR3. The germline V gene has CDR1 KGHDR and CDR2 SFDVKD. V lost 5 bases and J 5 bases, leaving 8 bases between the germline ends. CDR3 sequence (DNA): TGTGCCACCAGTGCGGGGGTTACCGGGGAGCTGTTTTTT. The encoded protein is CATSAGVTGELFF.

This clonotype occurred a few times. The rearrangement uses TRBV5-6 and TRBJ2-7, with 8 bases that match TRBD2. The CDR3 covers 16 residues. Looked up from germline, CDR1 is SGHDT and CDR2 is YYEEEE. The V segment lost 1 base and the J segment 0 bases; nucleotides outside the gene matches: 6. The CDR3 sequence is CASSLTVGGDSYEQYF. CDR3 DNA: TGTGCCAGCAGCTTGACGGTCGGGGGGGACTCCTACGAGCAGTACTTC. Variable domain in full (rest from reference TRBV5-6 and TRBJ2-7): DAGVTQSPTHLIKTRGQQVTLRCSPKSGHDTVSWYQQALGQGPQFIFQYYEEEERQRGNFPDRFSGHQFPNYSSELNVNALLLGDSALYLCASSLTVGGDSYEQYFGPGTRLTVT.

This clonotype was counted only a few times. This chain uses TRBV29-1 with TRBJ2-5; D call uncertain. With 7 bases removed from V and 0 bases from J, the gap between germline ends came to 18 bases. Germline CDR1 is SQVTM and CDR2 is ANQGSEA. The CDR3 length is 15 residues. The CDR3 reads CSGRTSVRYQETQYF. The CDR3 DNA reads as TGCAGCGGCCGGACCAGCGTAAGGTACCAAGAGACCCAGTACTTC.

This clonotype was observed a handful of times. The CDR3 nucleotides are TGTGCCAGCAGTTTCCGGGGAACCCAGTACTTC. Its translation is CASSFRGTQYF. The chain carries TRBV28 and TRBJ2-5; D is perhaps TRBD2 (5 bases). Trimming took off 3 bases at V and 8 bases at J, with 7 bases between the two ends. Per the germline V gene, CDR1 is MDHEN and CDR2 is SYDVKM. The CDR3 is made up of 11 amino acids.

This clonotype turned up a few times. This rearrangement joins TRBV9 to TRBJ2-1; D unresolved. CDR1 is SGDLS, CDR2 YYNGEE, per germline. V was clipped by 2 bases and J by 5 bases, with 17 bases between them. CDR3 length: 16 amino acids. CDR3: CASSVGVVPRNNEQFF. CDR3 coding DNA: TGTGCCAGCAGCGTTGGGGTTGTTCCGCGCAACAATGAGCAGTTCTTC.

The rearrangement uses TRBV11-2 and TRBJ1-4; D remains ambiguous. Per the germline V gene, CDR1 is SGHAT and CDR2 is FQNNGV. V shed 5 bases and J shed 8 bases, with 15 bases lying between them. CDR3 length equals 14 residues. As DNA, the CDR3 is TGTGCCAGCAGCCCCGGGCACCGAGGGGAAAAACTGTTTTTT. It translates to CASSPGHRGEKLFF.

This clonotype was picked up one time. The chain has TRBV20-1 and TRBJ2-3, with D possibly being TRBD2 (6 bases). Germline loops: CDR1 DFQATT, CDR2 SNEGSKA (reference sequence). The CDR3 contains 14 residues. V lost 6 bases to trimming and J lost 1 base, with 14 bases between them. The CDR3 sequence is CSAHAGGGTDTQYF. CDR3 bases: TGCAGTGCACATGCTGGCGGGGGCACAGATACGCAGTATTTT.

This clonotype was recorded at least ten times. The J gene is TRBJ2-5, the V gene TRBV5-1, with D unresolved. The CDR3 has 15 amino acids. CDR1 is SGHRS and CDR2 is YFSETQ in the germline V gene. Trimming took 0 bases from V and 0 from J, leaving 9 bases between them. CDR3 DNA sequence: TGCGCCAGCAGCTTGGGTGCTAGGAACCAAGAGACCCAGTACTTC. This encodes CASSLGARNQETQYF.

The sample holds a few counts of this clonotype. The chain carries TRBV20-1 and TRBJ2-4; D is ambiguous. Germline-derived CDR1 and CDR2 are DFQATT and SNEGSKA (reference sequence). Trimming stripped 3 bases from V and 5 bases from J, with 11 bases between. CDR3 length: 13 residues. The CDR3 loop reads CSARRQNQNIQYF. The CDR3 DNA sequence: TGCAGTGCTAGGCGCCAGAACCAAAACATTCAGTACTTC.

The V call is TRBV25-1, the J call TRBJ2-4, with 7 bases identical to TRBD2. Losses at the gene ends were 4 bases for V and 6 bases for J; bases not matched to a gene: 6. In germline, CDR1 is MGHDK, CDR2 SYGVNS. This CDR3 spans 14 amino acids. The CDR3 loop is CASSAYGGGNIQYF. In DNA, the CDR3 is TGTGCCAGCAGTGCCTATGGGGGGGGAAACATTCAGTACTTC.

This clonotype has more than one count but fewer than ten. This chain connects TRBV6-5 to TRBJ2-5; weak D call: TRBD1 (6 bases). The germline V gene has CDR1 MNHEY and CDR2 SVGAGI. CDR3 length equals 15 residues. Trimming left V 2 bases short and J 4 bases short, with 14 bases between. The CDR3 spells CASSYTRRGGETQYF. CDR3 nucleotides: TGTGCCAGCAGTTACACTCGGCGAGGGGGAGAGACCCAGTACTTC.

The chain carries TRBV10-3 and TRBJ1-1; 9 nucleotides align to TRBD1. Trimming took 6 bases from V and 8 from J; bases not matched to a gene: 7. In germline, CDR1 is ENHRY, CDR2 SYGVKD. The CDR3 has 13 residues. The CDR3 sequence: CAISLGQGREAFF. For the CDR3, the DNA is TGTGCCATCAGCCTGGGACAGGGACGAGAAGCTTTCTTT.

The V call is TRBV29-1, the J call TRBJ1-2, with 8 bases that match TRBD1. This CDR3 has 13 residues. Unmatched junction bases numbered 5, after V lost 6 bases and J lost 2 bases. Germline V gene sequence: CDR1 SQVTM, CDR2 ANQGSEA. CDR3 coding DNA: TGCAGCGTCCGGACAGGGACCAACTATGGCTACACCTTC. Translating gives CSVRTGTNYGYTF.